One and the same sample provided the 22 T cell receptor beta chains below, sequenced in a study of blood T cell repertoires in COVID-19. Libraries were prepared by immunoSEQ multiplex PCR; TCRdb keeps only in-frame clonotypes and omits some of them. This sample carries over 300,000 clones, 80% to 90% of them seen once, and the ten largest clones take less than 2.5%. Specimen: PBMCs or T cells enriched from blood (not recorded which). The receptors were sampled from a man between 25 and 39 years old who had recovered from COVID-19.

The CDR3: CSVATGGPYEQYF. Here the CDR3 DNA reads TGCAGCGTTGCTACAGGGGGCCCCTACGAGCAGTACTTC. The V gene is TRBV29-1, the J gene TRBJ2-7; 9 bases align to TRBD1. Germline V gives CDR1 SQVTM, CDR2 ANQGSEA. Trimming cost V 4 bases and J 2 bases; bases outside gene matches: 3. The CDR3 contains 13 residues.

The chain carries TRBV7-2 and TRBJ1-5; 8 bases line up with TRBD1. CDR1 is SGHTA and CDR2 is FQGNSA in the germline V gene. This CDR3 spans 16 amino acids. V shed 5 bases and J 2 bases; nucleotides not matched to a gene: 8. CDR3 region: CASSHLGQGGNQPQHF. CDR3 nucleotide sequence: TGTGCCAGCAGCCATCTTGGACAGGGCGGCAATCAGCCCCAGCATTTT.

V is TRBV6-4 and J is TRBJ1-4; possibly TRBD1 for D (5 bases). The germline gives CDR1 MRHNA, CDR2 SNTAGT. The CDR3 runs to 15 residues. V lost 8 bases and J lost 8, with 21 bases in between. In DNA form, the CDR3 reads TGTGCCAGCTGTAAGCGGGGCAGGTGGGAAGAAAAACTGTTTTTT. It encodes CASCKRGRWEEKLFF.

CDR3 sequence reads: CASSQRDREVFGYTF. DNA for the CDR3: TGCGCCAGCAGCCAAAGGGACAGGGAGGTTTTTGGCTACACCTTC. The gene calls are TRBV4-3 and TRBJ1-2; 9 nucleotides line up with TRBD1. The CDR3 runs to 15 residues. Germline CDR1 LGHNA, CDR2 YSLEER. The V segment lost 2 bases and the J segment 7 bases; nucleotides outside the gene matches: 8.

V usage is TRBV9 and J usage is TRBJ2-1, with 7 bases matching TRBD2. The CDR3 extends over 17 amino acids. Losses at the gene ends were 4 bases for V and 7 bases for J; bases not matched to a gene: 17. Germline loops: CDR1 SGDLS, CDR2 YYNGEE. The CDR3 reads CASSSPTGGRASNEQFF. CDR3 in DNA: TGTGCCAGCAGCTCCCCGACGGGAGGCCGGGCGAGTAATGAGCAGTTCTTC.

This clone was counted once. The chain has TRBV19 and TRBJ2-1; D perhaps matches TRBD1 (7 bases). Germline CDR1 reads LNHDA; CDR2 reads SQIVND (reference sequence). This CDR3 has 15 amino acids. Trimming removed 6 bases at V and 0 bases at J, with 12 bases between. The CDR3 loop is CASRTGDSSYNEQFF. The CDR3 nucleotides are TGTGCCAGTAGAACGGGGGACAGCTCCTACAATGAGCAGTTCTTC.

V gene TRBV6-5 combines with J gene TRBJ2-3; D may be TRBD1 (6 bases). The germline gives CDR1 MNHEY, CDR2 SVGAGI. V lost 6 bases and J 3 bases, leaving 10 bases between the germline ends. The CDR3 runs to 13 residues. The CDR3 sequence: CASRRDKTDTQYF. In nucleotides, the CDR3 is TGTGCCAGCAGAAGGGACAAAACAGATACGCAGTATTTT.

CDR3 sequence: CASIGGNYGYTF. CDR3 coding DNA: TGTGCCAGCATTGGGGGGAACTATGGCTACACCTTC. The chain has TRBV6-6 and TRBJ1-2, with D perhaps matching TRBD1 (5 bases). The CDR3 totals 12 residues. The germline V and J ends were trimmed by 7 bases and 2 bases, with 8 bases remaining between them. The germline V gene has CDR1 MNHNY and CDR2 SVGAGI (reference sequence).

This rearrangement joins TRBV18 to TRBJ1-2, with D possibly TRBD1 on 6 matching bases. Deletions cut 3 bases from V and 3 bases from J, with 14 bases between. The CDR3 consists of 15 residues. Looked up from germline, CDR1 is KGHSH and CDR2 is LQKENI. CDR3 nucleotides: TGTGCCAGCTCACCTACACAGGGTGGCGACTATGGCTACACCTTC. This encodes CASSPTQGGDYGYTF. The full variable domain, rest sourced from reference TRBV18 and TRBJ1-2, is NAGVMQNPRHLVRRRGQEARLRCSPMKGHSHVYWYRQLPEEGLKFMVYLQKENIIDESGMPKERFSAEFPKEGPSILRIQQVVRGDSAAYFCASSPTQGGDYGYTFGSGTRLTVV.

This clone was observed a few times. V gene TRBV13 combines with J gene TRBJ1-1; D is possibly TRBD1 (6 bases). Germline CDR1 reads PRHDT; CDR2 reads FYEKMQ (reference sequence). V lost 2 bases and J 4 bases, leaving 17 bases between the germline ends. This CDR3 spans 16 amino acids. The CDR3 bases are TGTGCCAGCAGCTTAACGGGAACAGGGCTGGCCACTGAAGCTTTCTTT. The encoded protein is CASSLTGTGLATEAFF.

This clone appeared once. This chain joins TRBV5-4 and TRBJ2-7; D might be TRBD1 (6 bases). Per the germline V gene, CDR1 is SGHNT and CDR2 is YYREEE (reference sequence). V lost 5 bases, J lost 2 bases, and 11 bases lay in between. This CDR3 comprises 13 residues. The CDR3 protein is CASSHGQTYEQYF. In DNA, the CDR3 is TGTGCCAGCAGTCATGGACAGACCTACGAGCAGTACTTC.

V and J are TRBV4-3 and TRBJ1-6; TRBD1 aligns across 7 bases. This CDR3 has 16 amino acids. CDR1 LGHNA and CDR2 YSLEER come from the germline V gene. V was clipped by 4 bases and J by 7 bases; unmatched bases: 10. CDR3 in amino acids: CASSPTGARGNSPLHF. Written as DNA, the CDR3 is TGCGCCAGCAGCCCAACAGGGGCTAGAGGGAATTCACCCCTCCACTTT.

The count of this clone is one. V gene TRBV3-1 (or the pseudogene TRBV3-2) combines with J gene TRBJ1-4; D is perhaps TRBD1 (5 bases). CDR3 length equals 14 residues. The V and J ends lost 4 bases and 8 bases respectively, with 14 bases between them. Germline V gene lookup returns CDR1 LGHDT and CDR2 YNNKEL (reference sequence). CDR3 nucleotide sequence: TGTGCCAGCAGCCGGAAAAACCAGGGAGAAAAACTGTTTTTT. This gives the protein CASSRKNQGEKLFF.

V usage is TRBV6-5 and J usage is TRBJ2-7, with no clear D. V was trimmed by 7 bases and J by 1 base, leaving 11 bases between them. CDR3 length: 13 amino acids. Germline assignment: CDR1 MNHEY and CDR2 SVGAGI. DNA for the CDR3: TGTGCCAGCAACCAGGCAATTTCCTACGAGCAGTACTTC. Protein product: CASNQAISYEQYF.

This chain uses TRBV7-3 with TRBJ2-2, with 8 bases identical to TRBD2. V was pared by 4 bases and J by 6 bases, with 7 bases of the junction left unmatched. Germline loops: CDR1 SGHTA, CDR2 FQGTGA. The CDR3 spans 15 residues. The CDR3 DNA reads as TGTGCCAGCAGCTCGTCCGGGAGGGGACCCGGGGAGCTGTTTTTT. Amino acids: CASSSSGRGPGELFF.

The genes are TRBV10-3 and TRBJ2-1, with 7 bases that match TRBD1. Germline assignment: CDR1 ENHRY and CDR2 SYGVKD. The CDR3 spans 11 residues. V trimming: 10 bases; J trimming: 7 bases; junction bases outside the gene matches: 4. DNA for the CDR3: TGTGCCACGACAGGGAGTAATGAGCAGTTCTTC. It yields the protein CATTGSNEQFF.

This chain uses TRBV7-2 with TRBJ2-1, with 12 nucleotides matching TRBD2. CDR3 length: 15 amino acids. V shed 6 bases, J shed 3 bases, and the junction held 3 bases outside the gene matches. Germline CDR1 reads SGHTA; CDR2 reads FQGNSA. CDR3 residues: CASSELAGGYNEQFF. The CDR3 bases are TGTGCCAGCAGTGAACTAGCGGGGGGCTACAATGAGCAGTTCTTC.

The gene calls are TRBV28 and TRBJ1-2, with a possible D match to TRBD1 (5 bases). Trimming cost V 8 bases and J 2 bases, with 9 bases left between them. Germline loops: CDR1 MDHEN, CDR2 SYDVKM. This CDR3 is built from 12 residues. The CDR3 sequence is CASSTANYGYTF. DNA of the CDR3: TGTGCCAGCTCGACAGCCAACTATGGCTACACCTTC.

CDR3 protein: CASSPGQNGREQFF. The CDR3 bases are TGCGCCAGCAGCCCAGGACAAAATGGGCGTGAGCAGTTCTTC. V is TRBV5-1 and J is TRBJ2-1; a possible D gene is TRBD1 (5 bases). The CDR3 extends over 14 amino acids. CDR1 and CDR2 (germline): SGHRS, YFSETQ. V lost 4 bases, J lost 9 bases, and 17 bases lay in between.

V is TRBV4-2 and J is TRBJ1-4; TRBD1 aligns across 8 bases. V gave up 2 bases and J gave up 5 bases; unmatched junction bases: 4. The CDR3 is made up of 15 amino acids. CDR1 and CDR2 (germline): LGHNA, YNFKEQ. The CDR3 DNA reads as TGTGCCAGCAGCCAACCGGGACAGGAAAATGAAAAACTGTTTTTT. It translates to CASSQPGQENEKLFF.

The J gene is TRBJ2-7, the V gene TRBV5-4; TRBD1 aligns across 7 bases. In germline, CDR1 is SGHNT, CDR2 YYREEE (reference sequence). V gave up 4 bases and J gave up 4 bases; unmatched junction bases: 11. The CDR3 runs to 15 residues. This CDR3 is CASSPNPGQLYEQYF. The DNA of the CDR3 is TGTGCCAGCAGCCCGAACCCGGGACAGCTTTACGAGCAGTACTTC. Full variable domain (missing parts from reference TRBV5-4 and TRBJ2-7): ETGVTQSPTHLIKTRGQQVTLRCSSQSGHNTVSWYQQALGQGPQFIFQYYREEENGRGNFPPRFSGLQFPNYSSELNVNALELDDSALYLCASSPNPGQLYEQYFGPGTRLTVT.

The chain has TRBV4-1 and TRBJ1-2; 10 bases map to TRBD1. The germline V gene has CDR1 MGHRA and CDR2 YSYEKL. The CDR3 consists of 16 residues. Trimming removed 3 bases from V and 2 bases from J; junction bases left unmatched: 6. The CDR3 sequence is CASSQGSGQGNYGYTF. The CDR3 coding sequence is TGCGCCAGCAGCCAGGGTTCGGGACAGGGGAACTATGGCTACACCTTC.